These 3 T cell receptor beta chains were sequenced from one sample in a study of PD-1 blockade in classical Hodgkin lymphoma. The patients all showed relapse after autologous stem cell transplantation, while their brentuximab vedotin exposure varied. Produced via immunoSEQ multiplex PCR; TCRdb's table is partial and in-frame only. The repertoire holds 75,000 to 100,000 clones, with roughly 88% as singletons. The specimen comprised peripheral blood mononuclear cells (PBMCs), sampled at baseline. These receptors were obtained from a human donor with classical Hodgkin lymphoma.

This chain joins TRBV28 and TRBJ2-5; TRBD2 is a possible D gene (5 bases). V was clipped by 3 bases and J by 7 bases, with 12 bases between them. This CDR3 region has 13 residues. The germline V gene encodes CDR1 MDHEN and CDR2 SYDVKM. CDR3: CASSFRGLGTQYF. The CDR3 region has the DNA TGTGCCAGCAGTTTTCGGGGATTGGGGACCCAGTACTTC.

The rearrangement uses TRBV10-3 and TRBJ1-4, with 7 bases lining up with TRBD1. The length of the CDR3 is 15 residues. From germline, CDR1 is ENHRY and CDR2 SYGVKD. The trim removed 2 bases at V and 5 bases at J, leaving 5 bases unmatched. The CDR3 DNA sequence: TGTGCCATCAGTGAGAACCCGGGACAGAATGAAAAACTGTTTTTT. Protein product: CAISENPGQNEKLFF.

The chain uses TRBV30 and TRBJ1-2; TRBD1 matches 8 bases. Losses at the gene ends were 2 bases for V and 8 bases for J; bases not matched to a gene: 10. The CDR3 loop spans 14 amino acids. Germline values: CDR1 GTSNPN, CDR2 SVGIG (reference sequence). CDR3 nucleotide sequence: TGTGCCTGGAGTTGGGGCAGGGCAGGGGGCGGCTACACCTTC. This sequence encodes CAWSWGRAGGGYTF.